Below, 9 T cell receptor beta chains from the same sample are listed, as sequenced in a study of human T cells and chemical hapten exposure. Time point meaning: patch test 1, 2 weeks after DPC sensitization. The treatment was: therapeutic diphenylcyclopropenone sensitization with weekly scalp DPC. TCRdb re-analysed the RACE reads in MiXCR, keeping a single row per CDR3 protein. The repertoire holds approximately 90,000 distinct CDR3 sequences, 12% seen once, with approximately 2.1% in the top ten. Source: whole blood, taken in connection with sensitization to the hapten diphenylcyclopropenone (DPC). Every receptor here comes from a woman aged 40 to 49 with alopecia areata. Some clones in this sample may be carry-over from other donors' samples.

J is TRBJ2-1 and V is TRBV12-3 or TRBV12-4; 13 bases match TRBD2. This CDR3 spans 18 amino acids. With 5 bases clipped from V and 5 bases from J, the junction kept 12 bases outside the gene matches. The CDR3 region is CASSTDRTSGRFDNEQFF. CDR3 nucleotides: TGTGCCAGCAGTACCGACAGGACTAGCGGGAGATTCGACAATGAGCAGTTCTTC.

The CDR3 coding sequence is TGTGCCAGCAGTTGGACTAGCGGCACAGATACGCAGTATTTT. This sequence encodes CASSWTSGTDTQYF. The V gene is TRBV12-3 or TRBV12-4, the J gene TRBJ2-3, with 9 bases matching TRBD2. This CDR3 comprises 14 residues. V shed 4 bases and J 1 base; nucleotides not matched to a gene: 0.

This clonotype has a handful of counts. Here the CDR3 DNA reads TGTGCCAGTAGTGGAGCAGGGGGCCTCTACGAGCAGTACTTC. The encoded protein is CASSGAGGLYEQYF. The chain uses TRBV19 and TRBJ2-7; 8 nucleotides match TRBD1. This CDR3 is built from 14 residues. Trimming took 5 bases from V and 3 from J; bases not matched to a gene: 6. CDR1 and CDR2 from the germline V gene are LNHDA and SQIVND (reference sequence). Supplemented by reference TRBV19 and TRBJ2-7, the full variable domain reads DGGITQSPKYLFRKEGQNVTLSCEQNLNHDAMYWYRQDPGQGLRLIYYSQIVNDFQKGDIAEGYSVSREKKESFPLTVTSAQKNPTAFYLCASSGAGGLYEQYFGPGTRLTVT.

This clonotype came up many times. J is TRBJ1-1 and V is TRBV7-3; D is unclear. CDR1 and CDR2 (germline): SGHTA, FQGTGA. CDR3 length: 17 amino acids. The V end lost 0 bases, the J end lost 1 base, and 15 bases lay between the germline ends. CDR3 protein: CASSLTTGREPNTEAFF. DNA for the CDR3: TGTGCCAGCAGCTTAACGACCGGACGGGAACCGAACACTGAAGCTTTCTTT.

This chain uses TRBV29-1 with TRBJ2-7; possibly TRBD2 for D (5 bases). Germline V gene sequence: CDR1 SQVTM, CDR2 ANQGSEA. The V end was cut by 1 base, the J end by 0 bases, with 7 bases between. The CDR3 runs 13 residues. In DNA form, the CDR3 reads TGCAGCGTTGAAGTCCGGGACTCCTACGAGCAGTACTTC. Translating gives CSVEVRDSYEQYF.

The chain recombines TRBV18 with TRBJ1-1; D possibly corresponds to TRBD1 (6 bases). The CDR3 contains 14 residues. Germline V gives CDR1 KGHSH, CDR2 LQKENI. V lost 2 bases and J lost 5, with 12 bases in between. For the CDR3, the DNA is TGTGCCAGCTCACCAGCTACAGGGTCTACTGAAGCTTTCTTT. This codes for CASSPATGSTEAFF.

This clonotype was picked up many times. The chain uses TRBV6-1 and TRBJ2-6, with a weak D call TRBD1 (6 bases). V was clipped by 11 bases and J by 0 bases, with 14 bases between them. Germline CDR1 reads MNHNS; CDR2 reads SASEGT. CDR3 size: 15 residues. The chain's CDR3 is CAADSQFSGANVLTF. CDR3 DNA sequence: TGTGCCGCGGACAGTCAGTTCTCTGGGGCCAACGTCCTGACTTTC.

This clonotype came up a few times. The CDR3 coding sequence is TGTGCCAGCAGCTTAATGGACGGTAGAGAAAAACTGTTTTTT. Residues: CASSLMDGREKLFF. The V call is TRBV7-9, the J call TRBJ1-4; D remains unclear. The V and J ends lost 2 bases and 8 bases respectively, with 12 bases between them. This CDR3 has 14 residues. The V gene's germline CDR1 is SEHNR and CDR2 FQNEAQ (reference sequence).

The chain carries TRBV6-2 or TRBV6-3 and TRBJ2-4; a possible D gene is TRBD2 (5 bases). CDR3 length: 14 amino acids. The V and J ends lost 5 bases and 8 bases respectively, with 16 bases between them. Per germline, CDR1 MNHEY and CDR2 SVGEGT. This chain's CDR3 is CASSKEELSDIQYF. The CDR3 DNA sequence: TGTGCCAGCAGTAAGGAGGAGCTCTCAGACATTCAGTACTTC.